This T cell receptor beta chain is from a study of spatial heterogeneity in lung cancer. TCRdb passed the 5' RACE reads through MiXCR, listing each CDR3 protein once. Of some 4,000 distinct CDR3 sequences in the sample, about a third were seen once. General study findings and limits: Expanded alpha and beta TCR counts within tumors tracked tumor mutation counts.

Per germline, CDR1 KGHSH and CDR2 LQKENI. The CDR3 spans 15 residues. This clonotype came up a few times. What it binds is unknown. Its ends do not fully match the called genes, so a read error is possible. Time point here: sample taken at primary tumor resection. The chain joins TRBV18 to TRBJ2-3; possibly TRBD1 for D (5 bases). This receptor was taken from a male donor with early-stage non-small cell lung cancer. Material: lung tumor tissue, obtained at surgery. The DNA of the CDR3 is TGTGCCAGCTCACCACCGGTCTGGGGCACGGATACGCAGTATTTT. It yields the protein CASSPPVWGTDTQYF.